The 15 T cell receptor beta chains in this list originate from one sample, sequenced in a study of CD8 T cells in ankylosing spondylitis. MiXCR, run by TCRdb on the 5' RACE reads, gives a single entry per CDR3 protein. This sample has about 320,000 distinct CDR3 sequences; roughly 12% occur once, and the top ten carry about 10%. Sequencing was performed on blood, either unsorted or a sorted T cell fraction (not recorded which). The receptors were sampled from a female donor with ankylosing spondylitis or in good health (not recorded which).

On this clonotype itself: A read error may account for a junction end that differs from germline. V and J are TRBV6-2 or TRBV6-3 and TRBJ2-2; D remains unclear. Germline loops: CDR1 MNHEY, CDR2 SVGEGT. This CDR3 is 15 amino acids long. The CDR3 is CASRAGRLNSGELFF. The CDR3 region has the DNA TGTGCCAGCAGGGCTGGCAGGCTCAACAGCGGGGAGCTGTTTTTT.

As regards this clonotype: A read error may be the cause here, since a much bigger clone is one base away. The rearrangement uses TRBV29-1 and TRBJ2-7; 15 bases are shared with TRBD2. The germline gives CDR1 SQVTM, CDR2 ANQGSEA. J gave up 6 bases and V 7 bases, and 13 bases lay outside the gene matches. This CDR3 spans 16 amino acids. CDR3 loop: CSAKGTSGRSLSEQYF. The CDR3 DNA follows: TGCAGCGCGAAAGGGACTAGCGGGAGGTCTCTCTCCGAGCAGTACTTC.

This clonotype was seen a few times. The rearrangement uses TRBV20-1 and TRBJ1-2; possibly TRBD1 for D (6 bases). Germline V gene sequence: CDR1 DFQATT, CDR2 SNEGSKA (reference sequence). The CDR3 contains 14 residues. Trimming cost V 6 bases and J 4 bases, with 18 bases left between them. The DNA for the CDR3 is TGCAGTGCCACCGCCCCCCGCAGGGGCTATGGCTACACCTTC. Translation: CSATAPRRGYGYTF.

The rearrangement links TRBV10-3 to TRBJ2-1, with D possibly TRBD1 on 6 matching bases. Trimming removed 6 bases at V and 4 bases at J, with 22 bases between. There are 17 residues in the CDR3. The V gene's germline CDR1 is ENHRY and CDR2 SYGVKD. The CDR3 DNA sequence: TGTGCCATCAGCGAAAAAACCGCCGGGACACCGTACAATGAGCAGTTCTTC. Amino acid sequence: CAISEKTAGTPYNEQFF.

This chain joins TRBV7-3 and TRBJ2-1; tentatively, D is TRBD2 (6 bases). V was pared by 5 bases and J by 3 bases, with 11 bases between. There are 14 residues in the CDR3. Germline values: CDR1 SGHTA, CDR2 FQGTGA. CDR3 DNA sequence: TGTGCCAGCAGCCAAACAGCGGGCTACAATGAGCAGTTCTTC. This encodes CASSQTAGYNEQFF.

This clonotype was picked up many times. V gene TRBV10-2 combines with J gene TRBJ2-2, with TRBD2 identical over 8 bases. Germline CDR1 reads WSHSY; CDR2 reads SAAADI. CDR3 length: 16 residues. Unmatched junction bases numbered 8, after V lost 7 bases and J lost 1 base. CDR3 in amino acids: CASTRSAGGNTGELFF. As DNA, the CDR3 is TGCGCCAGCACACGATCGGCGGGAGGGAACACCGGGGAGCTGTTTTTT.

The sample holds many counts of this clonotype. V gene TRBV11-2 combines with J gene TRBJ2-3; 12 bases line up with TRBD2. Germline V gene lookup returns CDR1 SGHAT and CDR2 FQNNGV. With 0 bases clipped from V and 4 bases from J, the junction kept 5 bases outside the gene matches. This CDR3 region has 17 residues. The DNA for the CDR3 is TGTGCCAGCAGCTTAGATCCTAGCGGGAGGGTTTCAGATACGCAGTATTTT. Its protein product is CASSLDPSGRVSDTQYF.

This clonotype was recorded at least ten times. CDR3 bases: TGTGCCAGCACCGCCGAAGTTCACACCGGGGAGCTGTTTTTT. It translates to CASTAEVHTGELFF. The chain couples TRBV5-5 to TRBJ2-2, with D unresolved. Per germline, CDR1 SGHKS and CDR2 YYEKEE (reference sequence). V lost 6 bases and J 3 bases, leaving 12 bases between the germline ends. This CDR3 contains 14 residues.

This clonotype was picked up many times. The chain combines TRBV5-1 with TRBJ2-7; 7 bases map to TRBD2. Germline V gives CDR1 SGHRS, CDR2 YFSETQ. Trimming removed 0 bases from V and 0 bases from J; junction bases left unmatched: 6. The CDR3 runs 16 residues. The CDR3 sequence is CASSLDRRTSSYEQYF. The CDR3 DNA is TGCGCCAGCAGCTTGGATCGGCGGACTAGCTCCTACGAGCAGTACTTC. Full variable domain (remainder filled in from reference TRBV5-1 and TRBJ2-7): KAGVTQTPRYLIKTRGQQVTLSCSPISGHRSVSWYQQTPGQGLQFLFEYFSETQRNKGNFPGRFSGRQFSNSRSEMNVSTLELGDSALYLCASSLDRRTSSYEQYFGPGTRLTVT.

This clonotype was detected many times. The V gene is TRBV12-3 or TRBV12-4, the J gene TRBJ1-2, with 8 bases that match TRBD1. The V gene end was trimmed by 3 bases and the J gene end by 5 bases; junction bases not matched to a gene: 2. The CDR3 sequence is 13 residues long. CDR3 DNA sequence: TGTGCCAGCAGTTTTAACAGGGGGTATGGCTACACCTTC. It translates to CASSFNRGYGYTF.

This clonotype was observed at least ten times. This chain connects TRBV6-1 to TRBJ2-2, with D hard to call. V lost 6 bases, J lost 2 bases, and 16 bases lay in between. Germline-derived CDR1 and CDR2 are MNHNS and SASEGT. This CDR3 is built from 16 residues. CDR3 region: CASSRIGQVNTGELFF. CDR3 DNA sequence: TGTGCCAGCAGCCGTATCGGGCAGGTTAACACCGGGGAGCTGTTTTTT.

This clonotype was seen at least ten times. V gene TRBV20-1 combines with J gene TRBJ1-1; tentative D call: TRBD1 (6 bases). Trimming pared 7 bases from V and 7 bases from J, leaving 22 bases between. The CDR3 has 14 residues. Germline-derived CDR1 and CDR2 are DFQATT and SNEGSKA (reference sequence). CDR3 sequence reads: CSVGRGHGYNEAFF. The DNA for the CDR3 is TGCAGTGTTGGGAGGGGACACGGATATAATGAAGCTTTCTTT.

The sample holds one count of this clonotype. The V gene is TRBV20-1, the J gene TRBJ2-1; possible D gene TRBD2, 6 bases. Per the germline V gene, CDR1 is DFQATT and CDR2 is SNEGSKA (reference sequence). V was trimmed by 8 bases and J by 4 bases, leaving 21 bases between them. The CDR3 has 15 amino acids. The CDR3 loop reads CSTIGTSGFYNEQFF. The CDR3 DNA reads as TGCAGTACTATCGGGACCAGCGGGTTTTACAATGAGCAGTTCTTC.

At least ten counts were recorded for this clonotype. The rearrangement links TRBV6-2 or TRBV6-3 to TRBJ1-1; maybe TRBD1 (5 bases). The CDR3 is 15 residues long. V was cut by 4 bases and J by 2 bases, with 14 bases left in between. From germline, CDR1 is MNHEY and CDR2 SVGEGT. Here the CDR3 reads CASSFRDRLNTEAFF. Here the CDR3 DNA reads TGTGCCAGCAGTTTCCGAGACAGACTAAACACTGAAGCTTTCTTT.

This clonotype has just a few counts. The CDR3 DNA reads as TGTGCCAGCAGCCCACACGATCAGACTAGCGGGAGGGTATTGCCCTACAATGAGCAGTTCTTC. This encodes CASSPHDQTSGRVLPYNEQFF. The chain combines TRBV4-2 with TRBJ2-1; 14 bases agree with TRBD2. Losses at the gene ends were 4 bases for V and 2 bases for J; bases not matched to a gene: 16. Germline values: CDR1 LGHNA, CDR2 YNFKEQ. The CDR3 consists of 21 residues.